Listed below are T cell receptor beta chains from one sample, sequenced in a study of T cells after yellow fever vaccination. TCRdb analysed the 5' RACE reads with MiXCR anew, one entry per CDR3 protein. The table lists 300,000 to 350,000 distinct CDR3 sequences, 3.5% to 4.5% of them singletons. Sequences were derived from PBMCs, sampled 15 days after the yellow fever booster vaccination. These receptors all come from a man between 18 and 29 years old who received the YFV17D yellow fever vaccine. The CDR3 runs from the conserved cysteine through the conserved F or W. A D gene is named only where the DNA matches it firmly. Rows give clone size only sometimes, using once, few, many, or a class for an expanded clone.

size: few
J: TRBJ2-1
V: TRBV3-1
D: .
DNA: TGTGCCAGCAGCCAAGATCCGTCTATTTACAATGAGCAGTTCTTC
CDR3: CASSQDPSIYNEQFF

size: many
J: TRBJ1-6
V: TRBV7-9
D: TRBD1
DNA: TGTGCCAGCAGCCGTACAGGGGGCGATTCACCCCTCCACTTT
CDR3: CASSRTGGDSPLHF

size: .
J: TRBJ2-1
V: TRBV12-3/TRBV12-4
D: .
DNA: TGTGCCAGCAGTTCGGATCAAGACGGAAAAAGAAGGTTCTTC
CDR3: CASSSDQDGKRRFF

size: many
J: TRBJ1-1
V: TRBV4-1
D: .
DNA: TGCGCCAGCAGCCAAGAGAGTGGACCGGGCTTCTTT
CDR3: CASSQESGPGFF

size: .
J: TRBJ1-1
V: TRBV6-1
D: TRBD1
DNA: TGTGCCAGCAGTGAAGGAGGGACAGGGTGGAGCACTGAAGCTTTCTTT
CDR3: CASSEGGTGWSTEAFF

size: few
J: TRBJ1-2
V: TRBV28
D: TRBD1
DNA: TGTGCCAGCAGTCCCCTTTGGACAGGGTACTATGGCTACACCTTC
CDR3: CASSPLWTGYYGYTF

size: .
J: TRBJ1-3
V: TRBV5-5
D: .
DNA: TGTGCCAGCAGCCTCATACCGGACAGCTCTGGAAACACCATATATTTT
CDR3: CASSLIPDSSGNTIYF

size: few
J: TRBJ1-5
V: TRBV7-9
D: .
DNA: TGTGCCAGCAGCCCCCCCGGGACTAGCAATCAGCCCCAGCATTTT
CDR3: CASSPPGTSNQPQHF

size: many
J: TRBJ2-7
V: TRBV5-6
D: .
DNA: TGTGCCACCAGCGGGCAGTCGACCTACGAGCAGTACTTC
CDR3: CATSGQSTYEQYF

size: few
J: TRBJ2-5
V: TRBV29-1
D: .
DNA: TGCAGCGCTGGGGTGGATGGGTACCAAGAGACCCAGTACTTC
CDR3: CSAGVDGYQETQYF

size: few
J: TRBJ2-5
V: TRBV9
D: TRBD1
DNA: TGTGCCAGCAGCCGAGGGGGCTCCCAAGAGACCCAGTACTTC
CDR3: CASSRGGSQETQYF

size: few
J: TRBJ1-1
V: TRBV12-3/TRBV12-4
D: .
DNA: TGTGCCAGCAGTTCTCCGGGACGGGCAATTATGAACACTGAAGCTTTCTTT
CDR3: CASSSPGRAIMNTEAFF

size: many
J: TRBJ1-5
V: TRBV20-1
D: TRBD1
DNA: TGCAGTGCCCGACAGGGGGCGGCTAATCAGCCCCAGCATTTT
CDR3: CSARQGAANQPQHF

size: few
J: TRBJ2-7
V: TRBV12-3/TRBV12-4
D: .
DNA: TGTGCCAGCAGTCTCTTATGGGGCTACGAGCAGTACTTC
CDR3: CASSLLWGYEQYF

size: many
J: TRBJ2-2
V: TRBV7-3
D: TRBD2
DNA: TGTGCCAGCAGCTTTCAAGCGGGACTAGGGAACACCGGGGAGCTGTTTTTT
CDR3: CASSFQAGLGNTGELFF

size: few
J: TRBJ1-3
V: TRBV20-1
D: .
DNA: TGCAGTGCCCGACGGACGACTGGAAACACCATATATTTT
CDR3: CSARRTTGNTIYF

size: .
J: TRBJ1-3
V: TRBV5-5
D: .
DNA: TGTGCCAGCAGCTTGCCAGGGGCAAACACCATATATTTT
CDR3: CASSLPGANTIYF

size: many
J: TRBJ2-3
V: TRBV5-1
D: .
DNA: TGCGCCAGCAGCCCCGGGTCTAGGACAGATACGCAGTATTTT
CDR3: CASSPGSRTDTQYF

size: few
J: TRBJ1-1
V: TRBV12-3/TRBV12-4
D: .
DNA: TGTGCCAGCGGAAACCCCGGGGAACGGATCGAAGCTTTCTTT
CDR3: CASGNPGERIEAFF

size: many
J: TRBJ2-3
V: TRBV20-1
D: TRBD2
DNA: TGCAGTGCCGACGAACCGGGACTAGACGCAGATACGCAGTATTTT
CDR3: CSADEPGLDADTQYF

size: many
J: TRBJ1-1
V: TRBV7-2
D: .
DNA: TGTGCCAGCAGCTTACTGGGACTCCTGAGGAACACTGAAGCTTTCTTT
CDR3: CASSLLGLLRNTEAFF

size: .
J: TRBJ1-4
V: TRBV5-1
D: .
DNA: TGCGCCAGCAGCGGCGGGCTCCTGGTTGGTGAAAAACTGTTTTTT
CDR3: CASSGGLLVGEKLFF

size: few
J: TRBJ1-1
V: TRBV10-3
D: .
DNA: TGTGCCATCAGCAATGGGAACACTGAAGCTTTCTTT
CDR3: CAISNGNTEAFF

size: .
J: TRBJ2-2
V: TRBV29-1
D: .
DNA: TGCAGCGTTGAAGATCTTCAGGGTGTCAGGGAGCTGTTTTTT
CDR3: CSVEDLQGVRELFF

size: .
J: TRBJ2-5
V: TRBV5-4
D: TRBD1
DNA: TGTGCCAGCAGCTTGGGGGACAGTGATCGTTCCGAGACCCAGTACTTC
CDR3: CASSLGDSDRSETQYF

size: .
J: TRBJ2-3
V: TRBV20-1
D: .
DNA: TGCAGTGCTAGAGGTGCCGCTTCCTTCCGCCAGTATTTT
CDR3: CSARGAASFRQYF

size: many
J: TRBJ2-7
V: TRBV10-3
D: TRBD1
DNA: TGTGCCGTCTGGGACAGGGGGACATACGAGCAGTACTTC
CDR3: CAVWDRGTYEQYF

size: .
J: TRBJ2-1
V: TRBV24-1
D: .
DNA: TGTGCCACCAGTGATTACTCCATGGAAGGTCAGTTCTTC
CDR3: CATSDYSMEGQFF

size: few
J: TRBJ1-6
V: TRBV20-1
D: TRBD1
DNA: TGCAGTGCTAAAACACAGGGGGCTAATTCACCCCTCCACTTT
CDR3: CSAKTQGANSPLHF

size: many
J: TRBJ2-1
V: TRBV27
D: TRBD2
DNA: TGTGCCAGCAGTAAGGGACTAGCGGATGGGCAGTTCTTC
CDR3: CASSKGLADGQFF

size: many
J: TRBJ2-2
V: TRBV10-3
D: .
DNA: TGTGCCATCAGTGATCAGGGCTACACCGGGGAGCTGTTTTTT
CDR3: CAISDQGYTGELFF

size: .
J: TRBJ1-5
V: TRBV7-9
D: TRBD1
DNA: TGTGCCAGCAGCTTAACAGGGGCATTGTATCAGCCCCAGCATTTT
CDR3: CASSLTGALYQPQHF

size: few
J: TRBJ2-5
V: TRBV20-1
D: TRBD2
DNA: TGCAGTGCTATAGCGGGGGGGCCGGGAGAGACCCAGTACTTC
CDR3: CSAIAGGPGETQYF

size: many
J: TRBJ2-3
V: TRBV2
D: .
DNA: TGTGCCAGCAAAATCTCGCCTGTCCGGGCTGATACGCAGTATTTT
CDR3: CASKISPVRADTQYF

size: many
J: TRBJ2-7
V: TRBV20-1
D: TRBD2
DNA: TGCAGTGCTAGTGGCGGGGGCTCCTACGAGCAGTACTTC
CDR3: CSASGGGSYEQYF

size: few
J: TRBJ1-4
V: TRBV10-3
D: .
DNA: TGTGCCATCAGTGAGTCGACGGGCAGGGTAGGAACTAATGAAAAACTGTTTTTT
CDR3: CAISESTGRVGTNEKLFF

size: few
J: TRBJ1-5
V: TRBV27
D: .
DNA: TGTGCCAGCAGTTCTCGGGGTGAGAATCAGCCCCAGCATTTT
CDR3: CASSSRGENQPQHF

size: .
J: TRBJ2-7
V: TRBV3-1
D: TRBD1
DNA: TGTGCCAGCACCGGAGGGACAGGGGAAGACGAGCAGTACTTC
CDR3: CASTGGTGEDEQYF

size: few
J: TRBJ2-1
V: TRBV27
D: TRBD2
DNA: TGTGCCAGCAGCAGAACTAGCGGGGTTACGCTTTGGGTTGATGAGCAGTTCTTC
CDR3: CASSRTSGVTLWVDEQFF

size: .
J: TRBJ1-5
V: TRBV7-9
D: TRBD1
DNA: TGTGCCAGCAGCGCTGGACAGGGAGGACGATTCGTTAATCAGCCCCAGCATTTT
CDR3: CASSAGQGGRFVNQPQHF

size: many
J: TRBJ1-4
V: TRBV7-9
D: .
DNA: TGTGCCAGCAGCTCTAGAGGGATGGGAACTAATGAAAAACTGTTTTTT
CDR3: CASSSRGMGTNEKLFF

size: few
J: TRBJ1-5
V: TRBV11-2
D: .
DNA: TGTGCCAGCAGCTTAGGCTCGACAGAGCCTCAGCCCCAGCATTTT
CDR3: CASSLGSTEPQPQHF

size: .
J: TRBJ2-1
V: TRBV18
D: TRBD1
DNA: TGTGCCAGCTCACCCGACGTGACAGGGGGAAATGAGCAGTTCTTC
CDR3: CASSPDVTGGNEQFF

size: .
J: TRBJ1-2
V: TRBV12-3/TRBV12-4
D: .
DNA: TGTGCCAGCGACAGGAATGGGAACTATGGCTACACCTTC
CDR3: CASDRNGNYGYTF

size: .
J: TRBJ2-7
V: TRBV4-1
D: TRBD1
DNA: TGCGCCAGCAGCCAAACGGGACAGGGTTTCTACGAGCAGTACTTC
CDR3: CASSQTGQGFYEQYF